This T cell receptor (beta chain) emerged from a study of T cells in Graves' hyperthyroidism and ophthalmopathy. Study information: Peripheral blood draws took place at initial diagnosis, ahead of any treatment. General study points: Stable hyperthyroidism and ophthalmopathy were separated using 13 V-J signatures.

TCR beta CDR3 region amplification was performed from RNA transcripts. A set of HTBI primers served as the primers for a first-round RT-PCR of the TCR CDR3. TCRdb processed the multiplex PCR reads anew with MiXCR; each CDR3 protein has one entry. The sample holds about 420,000 distinct CDR3 sequences, roughly 15% seen once. CDR3 length equals 14 residues. Germline CDR1 is SGHRS and CDR2 is YFSETQ. Germline trimming cut 0 bases from V and 5 bases from J; bases unmatched to any gene: 4. The table lists this clonotype with a few counts. The antigen is undetermined. Newly diagnosed hyperthyroidism patients aged 18 to 65 years had disease lasting under 2 months. Using roughly 9.4 ml of fresh peripheral blood, PBMCs were prepared.

Input material: blood. The chain has TRBV5-1 and TRBJ1-1, with 7 bases that match TRBD1. This receptor was obtained from a young woman with Graves' hyperthyroidism. The CDR3 here is CASSLAGGWTEAFF. The CDR3 coding sequence is TGCGCCAGCAGCTTGGCAGGGGGTTGGACTGAAGCTTTCTTT.